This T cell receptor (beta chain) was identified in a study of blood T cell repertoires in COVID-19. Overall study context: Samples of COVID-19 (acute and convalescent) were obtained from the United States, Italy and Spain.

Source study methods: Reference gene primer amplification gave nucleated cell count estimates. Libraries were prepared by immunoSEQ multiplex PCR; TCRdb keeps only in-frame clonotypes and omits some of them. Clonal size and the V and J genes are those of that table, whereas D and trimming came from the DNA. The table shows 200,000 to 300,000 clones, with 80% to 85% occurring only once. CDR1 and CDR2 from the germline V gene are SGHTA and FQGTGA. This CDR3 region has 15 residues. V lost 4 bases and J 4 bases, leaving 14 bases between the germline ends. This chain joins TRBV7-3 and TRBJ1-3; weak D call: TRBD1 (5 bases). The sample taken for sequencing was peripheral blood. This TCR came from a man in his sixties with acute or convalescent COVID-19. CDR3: CASSSQPGVGNTIYF. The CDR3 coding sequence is TGTGCCAGCAGCTCCCAACCGGGGGTAGGAAACACCATATATTTT.